The entry below gives a single TCR beta chain sequence along with its context. What it recognizes is unknown. The data derive from a study of OX40 agonist ivuxolimab in advanced cancers. Points from the study as a whole: The study did not work out the antigen specificity of the expanded peripheral T cells.

Sequenced by immunoSEQ multiplex PCR; TCRdb stores in-frame clones only, minus some. The sample includes about 88,000 clones, 75% to 90% of them seen just once. The V gene's germline CDR1 is LNHNV and CDR2 YYDKDF (reference sequence). V was trimmed by 0 bases and J by 7 bases, leaving 16 bases between them. The length of the CDR3 is 16 residues. The sequencing used CD4+ or CD8+ T cells sorted from blood, collected in a trial of the OX40 agonist ivuxolimab. This TCR derives from an adult with an advanced solid tumor such as melanoma, head and neck, liver or kidney cancer. The rearrangement joins TRBV15 to TRBJ1-5, with D possibly being TRBD1 (5 bases). The CDR3 loop reads CATSRDPNPGTQPQHF. For the CDR3, the DNA is TGTGCCACCAGCAGAGATCCAAATCCAGGGACCCAGCCCCAGCATTTT.